This TCR beta chain is from a study of blood T cell repertoires in COVID-19. Germline-derived CDR1 and CDR2 are SGHDT and YYEEEE. The CDR3 loop spans 16 amino acids. Trimming took off 4 bases at V and 2 bases at J, with 16 bases between the two ends. As handled by the study authors: Reference gene primer amplification in the assay estimated nucleated cell counts. Some clones are missing from TCRdb's copy, which holds only in-frame ones; the method was immunoSEQ multiplex PCR. The V and J calls and clone size are taken from that table; D and trimming were inferred from the DNA. Among around 73,000 clones, more than 70% were seen once, and the ten largest hold under 3%.

The sequence derives from a man between 70 and 80 years old with COVID-19, enrolled during active disease. Sequencing was done on a sample of peripheral blood. This chain links TRBV5-6 with TRBJ1-3; D possibly corresponds to TRBD1 (6 bases). The CDR3, as DNA: TGTGCCAGCAGCCCCTTACAAAACAGGGCTGGAAACACCATATATTTT. Translated, it gives CASSPLQNRAGNTIYF.